The entry below describes one TCR beta chain. Its antigen remains unidentified. It has no much larger one-base neighbor in the sample; base qualities were not kept. Taken from cysteine to phenylalanine, the CDR3 has 12 residues. The entry retains the CDR3 DNA only, 36 bases that are in frame from base 1. Taken from the germline V gene, the CDR1 and CDR2 loops are KGHSH and LQKENI. V and J are trimmed by 6 bases and 7 bases, and the gene matches miss 4 bases of the junction. The data are from a study of blood T cell repertoires in COVID-19 (dated by TCRdb to 2020 to 2021). Study-level background: Samples from collaborators originated in the United States, Italy and Spain and spanned both the acute and convalescent phases of COVID-19. The material from the prospective study consisted of cDNA or gDNA derived from T cells, B-cell-depleted T cells, or PBMCs. Deeply sampled blood TCRbeta repertoires from subjects exposed to, actively infected with, or recovered from COVID-19 were included in the dataset. The repertoires were made available in a free public database intended to serve as a resource for research on the immune response to SARS-CoV-2. Samples came from the ongoing ImmuneRACE study (first 160 participants) plus 1,254 subjects from 6 global collaborators. The sample metadata nearly always contained a de-identified subject ID, COVID-19 status, age in years and sex. Where available, HLA class I and class II types were obtained from metadata supplied by the sample provider rather than from assay-based typing. Summary of the overall study and its limitations: The amount of clinical and demographic metadata varied by source and participant and was provided uncurated.

TCRbeta CDR3 regions were amplified from genomic DNA using the immunoSEQ Assay, a bias-controlled multiplex PCR. Per the authors' processing: Within the assay, amplification of reference gene primers was used to estimate how many nucleated cells each sample contained. Sequence reads were collapsed and filtered to measure the absolute abundance of every unique TCRbeta CDR3 rearrangement. For each sample, productive Simpson clonality was calculated by taking the square root of Simpson's diversity index across productive rearrangements. TCRdb re-hosts the immuneACCESS table, in-frame sequences only. Its copies lack some clones; in the studies checked, an unresolved V gene accounts for under half of them, and the cause for the rest is not known. V and J calls and clone size are those listed in that table; D and trimming were worked out from the DNA. The sample data list about 270,000 clones, and 80% to 90% of these were observed just once. The ten largest make up approximately 11% of the sample.

Each collaborating institution followed its own protocols to collect whole blood in K2EDTA tubes. For TCRbeta analysis, collaborators shipped samples as frozen whole blood, isolated PBMCs, or DNA extracted from either of those sample types. The V and J segments used are TRBV18 and TRBJ1-2; 8 bases in the junction line up with TRBD1. The sequence was collected from a woman aged 70 to 79 with acute or convalescent COVID-19. Sequencing was carried out using peripheral blood. In nucleotide form, the sequence is TGTGCCAGCTCTTCTCAGGGGGCTGGCTACACCTTC. The encoded protein is CASSSQGAGYTF. Reference TRBV18 and TRBJ1-2 genes cover what lies past the CDR3, so the full variable domain is NAGVMQNPRHLVRRRGQEARLRCSPMKGHSHVYWYRQLPEEGLKFMVYLQKENIIDESGMPKERFSAEFPKEGPSILRIQQVVRGDSAAYFCASSSQGAGYTFGSGTRLTVV.